A selection of T cell receptor beta chains follows, all from one sample in a study of cytomegalovirus exposure and HLA in healthy donors. The assay was immunoSEQ multiplex PCR, and TCRdb's table has in-frame clones only and misses some. This sample yields some 130,000 clones, of which around three quarters are seen a single time; roughly 6.8% belongs to the top ten. The material sequenced was PBMCs. All receptors come from a man aged 35 to 55 in good health and CMV-seropositive. The CDR3 runs from the conserved cysteine through the conserved F or W. The D gene is left open where the match is weak. A clone size is listed for some rows: how often the clone was seen (once, few, many), or a class if it is expanded.

TRBJ1-4 TRBV28 TRBD1 - 14 TGTGCCAGCAGATCAGGGGGGACTAATGAAAAACTGTTTTTT CASRSGGTNEKLFF
TRBJ1-1 TRBV19 TRBD1 - 15 TGTGCCAGTAGCCCGGGACAGGGGGCGAACACTGAAGCTTTCTTT CASSPGQGANTEAFF
TRBJ2-3 TRBV6-5 - - 13 TGTGCCAGCAGAGACAAGGTGGCAGATACGCAGTATTTT CASRDKVADTQYF
TRBJ2-2 TRBV21-1 - - 18 TGTGCCAGCAGCAAAGAGAAAGGGACAGGGGCGGTAGGCGGGGAGCTGTTTTTT CASSKEKGTGAVGGELFF
TRBJ1-4 TRBV7-8 - - 17 TGTGCCAGCAGCTTAGTCGGGAAGCGAAGAACCTTGGGAAAACTGTTTTTT CASSLVGKRRTLGKLFF
TRBJ2-3 TRBV9 TRBD2 - 16 TGTGCCAGCAGCGCGCAGAGCGGGAGGGCGGCAGATACGCAGTATTTT CASSAQSGRAADTQYF
TRBJ2-3 TRBV4-2 TRBD2 - 17 TGTGCCAGCAGCCAAGCCCGGGGGGGTAGCCTCCCTTATACGCAGTATTTT CASSQARGGSLPYTQYF
TRBJ1-1 TRBV28 TRBD1 - 14 TGTGCCAGCAGTTTAGTACAGGGGGGAGCTGAAGCTTTCTTT CASSLVQGGAEAFF
TRBJ2-2 TRBV7-9 TRBD1 - 12 TGTATCGCAGGGGGCAAGAACGGGGAGCTGTTTTTT CIAGGKNGELFF
TRBJ2-7 TRBV29-1 - - 13 TGCAGCGTCTCGGGCGGATCCGGGGGCGAGCAGTACTTC CSVSGGSGGEQYF
TRBJ2-7 TRBV29-1 - - 12 TGCAGCGCTGGGGCCGGCCAGGACGAGCAGTACTTC CSAGAGQDEQYF
TRBJ2-7 TRBV15 - - 13 TGTGCCACCAGCAGGGAGGGAACTACCGGGCAGTACTTC CATSREGTTGQYF
TRBJ1-1 TRBV4-1 - - 15 TGCGCCAGCAGCCTCTCAGGGGCTTTAGGAACTGAAGCTTTCTTT CASSLSGALGTEAFF
TRBJ1-6 TRBV5-1 TRBD1 few 15 TGCGCCAGCAGCCGGAGGGACAGCGGAAATTCACCCCTCCACTTT CASSRRDSGNSPLHF
TRBJ1-6 TRBV10-3 TRBD1 - 13 TGTGCCAGTGGGGACAGGGAGGACTCACCCCTCCACTTT CASGDREDSPLHF
TRBJ2-7 TRBV28 TRBD2 - 15 TGTGCCAGCAGTTTAACTACTAGCGCGGCCTACGAGCAGTACTTC CASSLTTSAAYEQYF
TRBJ1-5 TRBV7-6 - - 16 TGTGCCAGCAGCCTTGGACAGTCAATTAGCAATCAGCCCCAGCATTTT CASSLGQSISNQPQHF
TRBJ2-3 TRBV30 - - 12 TGTGCCTGGACCCTGACTGGGGGCATGCAGTATTTT CAWTLTGGMQYF
TRBJ1-5 TRBV19 - - 15 TGTGCCAGTAGTATAAACCGGGACATCGGGCAGCCCCAGCATTTT CASSINRDIGQPQHF
TRBJ1-5 TRBV18 TRBD1 - 13 TGTGCCAGCTCACCGACAGGGGATCAGCCCCAGCATTTT CASSPTGDQPQHF
TRBJ1-2 TRBV5-4 TRBD1 - 13 TGTGCCAGCAGCTTCGACAGGGCAGATGGCTACACCTTC CASSFDRADGYTF
TRBJ1-6 TRBV6-1 - - 14 TGTGCCAGCGCCAAAGGACAGAATAATTCACCCCTCCACTTT CASAKGQNNSPLHF
TRBJ2-1 TRBV28 - - 11 TGTGCCAGCAGTCGGTACAATGAGCAGTTCTTC CASSRYNEQFF
TRBJ2-7 TRBV6-5 - - 14 TGTGCCAGCATTTCGTCGGCGCGGGACTACGAGCAGTACTTC CASISSARDYEQYF
TRBJ1-1 TRBV5-4 - - 13 TGTGCCAGCAGCCAAGGAGTACCCTATGAAGCTTTCTTT CASSQGVPYEAFF
TRBJ2-7 TRBV7-9 - - 11 TGTGCCAGCAGCCACTCCTACGAGCAGTACTTC CASSHSYEQYF
TRBJ2-1 TRBV5-1 - - 14 TGCGCCAGCAGCTTAGTCCCGACGGCGGGTGAGCAGTTCTTC CASSLVPTAGEQFF
TRBJ2-3 TRBV6-1 - - 12 TGTGCCAGCAGTGGCGACAAGTATACGCAGTATTTT CASSGDKYTQYF
TRBJ2-7 TRBV5-6 - - 14 TGTGCCAGCAGGGTTTTAGAGATTCCCTACGAGCAGTACTTC CASRVLEIPYEQYF
TRBJ1-3 TRBV28 - - 17 TGTGCCAGCAGTTTATCGGCAGGGAGGTTTACTGGAAACACCATATATTTT CASSLSAGRFTGNTIYF